A selection of T cell receptor beta chains follows, all from one sample in a study of graft-versus-host responses after intestinal transplantation. Which antigens these TCRs recognize remains unknown. Clones were sequenced by immunoSEQ multiplex PCR, and TCRdb holds only the in-frame ones, with some missing. The table shows 80,000 to 95,000 clones, with 85% to 95% occurring only once. Sequencing used unstimulated CD8+ T cells sorted from spleen or lymph node cells, obtained before intestinal transplant. These receptors all stem from a human donor who received an intestinal transplant. CDR3s include the opening cysteine and the closing phenylalanine or tryptophan. The D gene is left open where the match is weak. Some rows have no size entry. The others give once, few or many, or a class for an expanded clone.

D: .
size: .
V: TRBV6-5
J: TRBJ1-1
CDR3: CASSTGALNTEAFF
DNA: TGTGCCAGCAGTACGGGGGCCCTGAACACTGAAGCTTTCTTT

D: .
size: .
V: TRBV5-5
J: TRBJ2-1
CDR3: CASSLASGNEQFF
DNA: TGTGCCAGCAGCTTGGCTTCCGGCAATGAGCAGTTCTTC

D: .
size: .
V: TRBV30
J: TRBJ1-2
CDR3: CAWRREIPSSNYGYTF
DNA: TGTGCCTGGAGACGGGAGATACCCTCATCTAACTATGGCTACACCTTC

D: .
size: few
V: TRBV7-2
J: TRBJ1-5
CDR3: CASSSRGYSNQPQHF
DNA: TGTGCCAGCAGCTCCAGGGGATATAGCAATCAGCCCCAGCATTTT

D: TRBD2
size: once
V: TRBV13
J: TRBJ2-1
CDR3: CASSSPLAGGTNEQFF
DNA: TGTGCCAGCAGCTCGCCACTAGCGGGAGGGACCAATGAGCAGTTCTTC

D: .
size: .
V: TRBV21-1
J: TRBJ1-2
CDR3: CASSNCFARPRRDHYGYTF
DNA: TGTGCCAGCAGCAATTGTTTCGCGAGGCCCCGCAGGGACCACTATGGCTACACCTTC

D: TRBD1
size: .
V: TRBV9
J: TRBJ1-4
CDR3: CASSSTGTANEKLFF
DNA: TGTGCCAGCAGCTCCACCGGGACAGCTAATGAAAAACTGTTTTTT

D: TRBD1
size: .
V: TRBV2
J: TRBJ2-7
CDR3: CASRDPLRGRRYEQYF
DNA: TGTGCCAGCAGGGACCCTCTTAGGGGGCGAAGGTACGAGCAGTACTTC

D: .
size: few
V: TRBV4-1
J: TRBJ2-7
CDR3: CASSQGDEQYF
DNA: TGCGCCAGCAGCCAAGGTGACGAGCAGTACTTC

D: TRBD1
size: .
V: TRBV11-2
J: TRBJ2-7
CDR3: CASRGTDWGTKVGSYEQYF
DNA: TGTGCCAGCAGGGGGACAGACTGGGGAACTAAGGTCGGGTCTTACGAGCAGTACTTC

D: TRBD2
size: .
V: TRBV30
J: TRBJ2-7
CDR3: CAWSSGVSSYEQYF
DNA: TGTGCCTGGAGTAGCGGGGTCTCCTCCTACGAGCAGTACTTC

D: .
size: once
V: TRBV4-2
J: TRBJ2-1
CDR3: CASSQALGADNEQFF
DNA: TGTGCCAGCAGCCAAGCTTTGGGGGCGGACAATGAGCAGTTCTTC

D: .
size: .
V: TRBV5-4
J: TRBJ1-5
CDR3: CASSLGVNQPQHF
DNA: TGTGCCAGCAGCTTGGGAGTGAATCAGCCCCAGCATTTT

D: .
size: .
V: TRBV4-1
J: TRBJ2-7
CDR3: CASSQVGGGAYEQYF
DNA: TGCGCCAGCAGCCAAGTAGGAGGGGGGGCTTACGAGCAGTACTTC

D: TRBD1
size: .
V: TRBV25-1
J: TRBJ1-1
CDR3: CASSGTYGQGSESTEAFF
DNA: TGTGCCAGCAGTGGTACGTACGGACAGGGGTCAGAGAGCACTGAAGCTTTCTTT

D: .
size: .
V: TRBV2
J: TRBJ1-2
CDR3: CASTGEDYGYTF
DNA: TGTGCCAGCACAGGGGAAGACTATGGCTACACCTTC

D: .
size: .
V: TRBV2
J: TRBJ2-5
CDR3: CASSVGEGTQYF
DNA: TGTGCCAGCAGTGTGGGTGAGGGGACCCAGTACTTC

D: .
size: .
V: TRBV7-9
J: TRBJ2-2
CDR3: CASSLLREHTGELFF
DNA: TGTGCCAGCAGCTTATTAAGGGAACACACCGGGGAGCTGTTTTTT

D: TRBD2
size: .
V: TRBV9
J: TRBJ2-1
CDR3: CASSPGLVPYNEQFF
DNA: TGTGCCAGCAGCCCTGGACTAGTGCCTTACAATGAGCAGTTCTTC

D: .
size: .
V: TRBV13
J: TRBJ2-3
CDR3: CASSLGPRNLWRVGTDTQYF
DNA: TGTGCCAGCAGCTTAGGGCCCCGAAATCTATGGCGAGTAGGGACAGATACGCAGTATTTT

D: TRBD1
size: .
V: TRBV27
J: TRBJ1-5
CDR3: CASSFGDRGQPQHF
DNA: TGTGCCAGCAGTTTCGGGGACAGGGGTCAGCCCCAGCATTTT

D: .
size: .
V: TRBV30
J: TRBJ1-1
CDR3: CAWSETGEAFF
DNA: TGTGCCTGGAGTGAGACAGGTGAAGCTTTCTTT

D: TRBD1
size: .
V: TRBV27
J: TRBJ1-2
CDR3: CASSAGTGYYGYTF
DNA: TGTGCCAGCAGTGCCGGGACAGGGTACTATGGCTACACCTTC

D: TRBD1
size: .
V: TRBV7-6
J: TRBJ2-7
CDR3: CASSLLLGGHEQYF
DNA: TGTGCCAGCAGCCTACTTCTAGGGGGCCACGAGCAGTACTTC

D: .
size: few
V: TRBV2
J: TRBJ1-4
CDR3: CASSAGTNEKLFF
DNA: TGTGCCAGCAGTGCCGGGACAAATGAAAAACTGTTTTTT

D: TRBD2
size: .
V: TRBV6-5
J: TRBJ2-3
CDR3: CASSPSGGVTDTQYF
DNA: TGTGCCAGCAGTCCTAGCGGGGGCGTTACAGATACGCAGTATTTT

D: .
size: .
V: TRBV28
J: TRBJ2-5
CDR3: CASSLAIQETQYF
DNA: TGTGCCAGCAGTTTAGCGATCCAAGAGACCCAGTACTTC

D: .
size: .
V: TRBV28
J: TRBJ1-1
CDR3: CASSFPGRSYEAFF
DNA: TGTGCCAGCAGTTTCCCGGGACGGAGTTATGAAGCTTTCTTT

D: .
size: .
V: TRBV7-6
J: TRBJ2-3
CDR3: CASSRGGDTQGDTQYF
DNA: TGTGCCAGCAGCCGGGGTGGCGATACTCAGGGGGATACGCAGTATTTT

D: .
size: .
V: TRBV5-7
J: TRBJ1-1
CDR3: CASSLVGTMNTEAFF
DNA: TGTGCCAGCAGCTTGGTAGGCACCATGAACACTGAAGCTTTCTTT

D: TRBD1
size: few
V: TRBV6-5
J: TRBJ1-2
CDR3: CASRTGALDGYTF
DNA: TGTGCCAGCAGGACAGGGGCGCTCGATGGCTACACCTTC

D: TRBD2
size: .
V: TRBV7-3
J: TRBJ2-3
CDR3: CASSLGLAGGITDTQYF
DNA: TGTGCCAGCAGCTTAGGACTAGCGGGAGGGATCACAGATACGCAGTATTTT